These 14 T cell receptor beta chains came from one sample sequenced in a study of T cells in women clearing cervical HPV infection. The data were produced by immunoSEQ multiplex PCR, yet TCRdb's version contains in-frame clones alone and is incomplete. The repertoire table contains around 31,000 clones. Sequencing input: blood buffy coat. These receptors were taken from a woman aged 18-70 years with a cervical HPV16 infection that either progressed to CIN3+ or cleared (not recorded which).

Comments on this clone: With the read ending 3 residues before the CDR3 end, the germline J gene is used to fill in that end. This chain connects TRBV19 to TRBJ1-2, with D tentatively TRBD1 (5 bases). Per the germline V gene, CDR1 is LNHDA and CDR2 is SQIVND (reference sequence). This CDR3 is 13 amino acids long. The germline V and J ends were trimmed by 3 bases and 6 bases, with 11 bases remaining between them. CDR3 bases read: TGTGCCAGTAGTATCGGGTCAGGGAATGGC. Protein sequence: CASSIGSGNG. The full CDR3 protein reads CASSIGSGNGYTF.

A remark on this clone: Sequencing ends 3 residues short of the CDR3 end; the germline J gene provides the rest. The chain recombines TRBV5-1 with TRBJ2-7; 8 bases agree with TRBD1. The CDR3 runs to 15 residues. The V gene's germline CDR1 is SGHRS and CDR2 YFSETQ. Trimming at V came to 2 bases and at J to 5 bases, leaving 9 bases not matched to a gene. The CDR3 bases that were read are TGCGCCAGCAGCTTCGGTAGGACAGGGTTTAACGAG. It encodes CASSFGRTGFNE. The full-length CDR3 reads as CASSFGRTGFNEQYF.

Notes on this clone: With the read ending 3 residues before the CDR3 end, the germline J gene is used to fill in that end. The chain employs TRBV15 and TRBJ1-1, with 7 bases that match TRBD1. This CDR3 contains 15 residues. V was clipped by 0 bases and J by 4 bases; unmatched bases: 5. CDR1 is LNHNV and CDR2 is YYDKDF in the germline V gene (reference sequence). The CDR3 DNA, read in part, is TGTGCCACCAGCAGAGATTTAGCAGGGGGCACTGAA. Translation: CATSRDLAGGTE. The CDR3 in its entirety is CATSRDLAGGTEAFF.

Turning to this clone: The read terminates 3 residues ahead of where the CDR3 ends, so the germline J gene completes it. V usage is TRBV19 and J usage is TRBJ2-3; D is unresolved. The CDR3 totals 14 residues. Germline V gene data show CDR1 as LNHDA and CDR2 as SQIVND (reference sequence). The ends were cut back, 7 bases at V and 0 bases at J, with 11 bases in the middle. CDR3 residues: CASKLSYSTDTQYF. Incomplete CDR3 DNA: TGTGCCAGTAAATTAAGCTATAGCACAGATACG.

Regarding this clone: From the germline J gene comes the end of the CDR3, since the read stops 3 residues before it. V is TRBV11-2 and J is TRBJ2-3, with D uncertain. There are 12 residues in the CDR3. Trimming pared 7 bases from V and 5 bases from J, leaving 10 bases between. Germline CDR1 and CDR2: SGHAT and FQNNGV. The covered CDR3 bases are TGTGCCAGCACCAATACGGGAGATACG. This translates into CASTNTGDT. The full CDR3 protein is CASTNTGDTQYF.

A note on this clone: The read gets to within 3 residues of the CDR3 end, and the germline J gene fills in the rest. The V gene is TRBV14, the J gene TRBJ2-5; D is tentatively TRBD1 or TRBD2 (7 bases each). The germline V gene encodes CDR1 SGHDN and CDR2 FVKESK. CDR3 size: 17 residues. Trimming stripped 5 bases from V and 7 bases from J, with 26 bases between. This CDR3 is CASSARPGQSPGGTQYF. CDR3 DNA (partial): TGTGCCAGCAGCGCACGACCGGGACAGAGTCCGGGAGGGACC.

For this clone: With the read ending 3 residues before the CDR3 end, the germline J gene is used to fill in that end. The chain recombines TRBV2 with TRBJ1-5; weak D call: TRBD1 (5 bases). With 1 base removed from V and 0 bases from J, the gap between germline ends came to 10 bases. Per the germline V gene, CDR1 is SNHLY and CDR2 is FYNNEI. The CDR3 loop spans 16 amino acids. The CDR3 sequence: CASSEVRAYSNQPQHF. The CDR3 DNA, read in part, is TGTGCCAGCAGTGAAGTCAGGGCTTATAGCAATCAGCCC.

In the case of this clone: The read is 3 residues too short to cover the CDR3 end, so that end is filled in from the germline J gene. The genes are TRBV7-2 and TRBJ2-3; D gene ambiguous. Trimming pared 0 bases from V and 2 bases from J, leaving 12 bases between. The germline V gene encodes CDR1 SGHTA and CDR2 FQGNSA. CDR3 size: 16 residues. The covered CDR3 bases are TGTGCCAGCAGCTTAGCGATGAGCGAGCCCACAGATACG. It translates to CASSLAMSEPTDT. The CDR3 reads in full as CASSLAMSEPTDTQYF.

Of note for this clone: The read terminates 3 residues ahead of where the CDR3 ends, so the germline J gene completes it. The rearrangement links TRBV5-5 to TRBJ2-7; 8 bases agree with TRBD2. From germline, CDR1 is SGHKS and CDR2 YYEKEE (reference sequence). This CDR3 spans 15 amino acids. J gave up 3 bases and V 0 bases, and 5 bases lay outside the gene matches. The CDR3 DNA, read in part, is TGTGCCAGCAGCTTGGGGCTAGCGGGCCACTACGAG. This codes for CASSLGLAGHYE. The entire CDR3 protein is CASSLGLAGHYEQYF.

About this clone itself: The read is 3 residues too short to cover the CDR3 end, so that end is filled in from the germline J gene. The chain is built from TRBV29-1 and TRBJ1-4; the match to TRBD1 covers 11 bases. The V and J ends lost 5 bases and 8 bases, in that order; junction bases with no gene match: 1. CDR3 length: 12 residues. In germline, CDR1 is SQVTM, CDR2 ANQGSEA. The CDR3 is CSVRTGGEKLFF. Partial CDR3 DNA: TGCAGCGTTAGGACAGGGGGCGAAAAA.

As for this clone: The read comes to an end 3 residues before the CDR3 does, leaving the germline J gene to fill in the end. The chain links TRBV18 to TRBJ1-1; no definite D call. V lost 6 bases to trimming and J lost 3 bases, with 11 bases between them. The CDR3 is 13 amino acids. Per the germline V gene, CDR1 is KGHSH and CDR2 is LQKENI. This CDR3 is CASSLWRDTEAFF. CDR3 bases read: TGTGCCAGCTCGCTTTGGCGGGACACTGAA.

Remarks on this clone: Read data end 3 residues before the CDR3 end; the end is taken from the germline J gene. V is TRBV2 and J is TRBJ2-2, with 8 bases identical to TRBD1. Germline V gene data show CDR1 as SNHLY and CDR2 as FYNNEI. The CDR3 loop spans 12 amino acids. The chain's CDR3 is CARQGGDSPLFF. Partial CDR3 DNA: TGTGCCAGACAGGGGGGAGATTCACCG.

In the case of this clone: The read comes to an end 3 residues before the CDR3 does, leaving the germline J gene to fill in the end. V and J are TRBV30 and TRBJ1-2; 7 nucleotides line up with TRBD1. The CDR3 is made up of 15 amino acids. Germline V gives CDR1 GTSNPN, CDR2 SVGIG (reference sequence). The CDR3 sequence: CAWSSPPRRGDDYTF. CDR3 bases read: TGTGCCTGGAGTTCCCCCCCGCGCAGGGGGGACGAC. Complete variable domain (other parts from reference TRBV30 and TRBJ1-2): SQTIHQWPATLVQPVGSPLSLECTVEGTSNPNLYWYRQAAGRGLQLLFYSVGIGQISSEVPQNLSASRPQDRQFILSSKKLLLSDSGFYLCAWSSPPRRGDDYTFGSGTRLTVV.

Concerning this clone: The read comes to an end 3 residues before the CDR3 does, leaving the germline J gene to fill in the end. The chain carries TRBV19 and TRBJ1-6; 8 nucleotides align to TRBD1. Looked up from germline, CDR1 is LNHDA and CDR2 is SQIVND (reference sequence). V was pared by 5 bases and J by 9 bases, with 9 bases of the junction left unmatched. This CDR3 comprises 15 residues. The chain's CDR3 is CASSPPGGRGSPLHF. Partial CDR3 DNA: TGTGCCAGTAGTCCCCCAGGGGGCAGGGGTTCACCC. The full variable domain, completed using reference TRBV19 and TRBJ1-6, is DGGITQSPKYLFRKEGQNVTLSCEQNLNHDAMYWYRQDPGQGLRLIYYSQIVNDFQKGDIAEGYSVSREKKESFPLTVTSAQKNPTAFYLCASSPPGGRGSPLHFGNGTRLTVT.